The sample holds a few counts of the clone carrying this T cell receptor (beta chain). The target antigen is unknown. These data originate in a study of early T cells in non-severe SARS-CoV-2 infection. Study results and limitations: VDJdb-based matching was biased toward anti-spike CD8 responses and missed private and CD4 specificities.

There are 15 residues in the CDR3. Researchers attached unique molecular identifiers to individual cDNA molecules. Each CDR3 protein is one row after TCRdb ran MiXCR on the 5' RACE reads. The table has some 49,000 distinct CDR3 sequences, roughly 8.2% seen once. The TCR was taken from an adult who was a healthcare worker with PCR-confirmed SARS-CoV-2 infection or an uninfected control (not recorded which). The chain is built from TRBV1 and TRBJ1-1; the DNA was not used to check the table's D call, TRBD1. TRBV1 is described as a pseudogene. Sequenced input: whole blood. CDR3 protein: CTSSQDFCLNTEAFF. The CDR3 region has the DNA TGCACCAGCAGCCAAGATTTCTGTCTGAACACTGAAGCTTTCTTT.